The 20 T cell receptor beta chains in this list originate from one sample, sequenced in a study of cytomegalovirus exposure and HLA in healthy donors. PCR primers comprised 60 Vbeta and 13 Jbeta primers. Profiling relied on immunoSEQ multiplex PCR, and the TCRdb table lists in-frame clones only, not all of them. The data hold 150,000 to 200,000 clones, with 70% to 85% observed a single time. The sequencing sample was made of PBMCs. These receptors were obtained from a woman in her thirties in good health and CMV-seropositive.

The V and J genes are TRBV28 and TRBJ2-2; D is uncertain. With 1 base removed from V and 1 base from J, the gap between germline ends came to 7 bases. The germline V gene has CDR1 MDHEN and CDR2 SYDVKM. This CDR3 comprises 15 residues. CDR3 sequence: CASSLYPRNTGELFF. The CDR3, as DNA: TGTGCCAGCAGTTTATATCCCAGGAACACCGGGGAGCTGTTTTTT.

V usage is TRBV11-1 and J usage is TRBJ2-7; 7 positions match TRBD1. J was trimmed by 0 bases and V by 1 base; bases with no gene match: 6. Germline CDR1 and CDR2: SGHAT and FQDESV (reference sequence). This CDR3 spans 16 amino acids. CDR3 protein: CASSLEDRMGSYEQYF. The DNA for the CDR3 is TGTGCCAGCAGCTTAGAGGACAGGATGGGCTCCTACGAGCAGTACTTC.

The chain uses TRBV28 and TRBJ2-2; D is unresolved. V lost 5 bases to trimming and J lost 7 bases, with 8 bases between them. The CDR3 loop spans 12 amino acids. CDR1 and CDR2 (germline): MDHEN, SYDVKM. CDR3 loop: CASSPGVGELFF. The CDR3 DNA follows: TGTGCCAGCAGTCCCGGAGTCGGGGAGCTGTTTTTT.

J is TRBJ2-1 and V is TRBV6-4, with 9 bases fitting TRBD1. The V gene end was trimmed by 2 bases and the J gene end by 8 bases; junction bases not matched to a gene: 7. The CDR3 length is 15 residues. CDR1 is MRHNA and CDR2 is SNTAGT in the germline V gene. The CDR3 reads CASSDGQGRNDEQFF. The CDR3 DNA reads as TGTGCCAGCAGTGACGGACAGGGGCGTAATGATGAGCAGTTCTTC.

The chain links TRBV12-5 to TRBJ2-1, with D perhaps matching TRBD2 (6 bases). Germline V gene lookup returns CDR1 LGHNT and CDR2 FRNRAP. Trimming shortened V by 3 bases and J by 3 bases, and 12 bases separated the two germline ends. The CDR3 length is 15 residues. CDR3: CASGLLALLYNEQFF. The CDR3 bases are TGTGCTAGTGGTTTACTAGCTCTCCTCTACAATGAGCAGTTCTTC.

The rearrangement uses TRBV6-5 and TRBJ2-7; D call uncertain. Germline V gene data show CDR1 as MNHEY and CDR2 as SVGAGI. CDR3 length: 13 amino acids. V was trimmed by 0 bases and J by 2 bases, leaving 5 bases between them. CDR3 in DNA: TGTGCCAGCAGTTACTCGGGCCCCTACGAGCAGTACTTC. It is translated as CASSYSGPYEQYF.

Only a few counts were recorded for this clone. This chain links TRBV28 with TRBJ1-2, with 9 positions matching TRBD1. Germline loops: CDR1 MDHEN, CDR2 SYDVKM. V lost 4 bases, J lost 5 bases, and 8 bases stayed unmatched. The CDR3 runs 15 residues. The CDR3 loop reads CASSSIRTGEYGYTF. The CDR3 region has the DNA TGTGCCAGCAGTTCAATCCGGACAGGGGAATATGGCTACACCTTC.

V usage is TRBV28 and J usage is TRBJ2-7, with 7 bases lining up with TRBD2. The CDR3 has 16 residues. V shed 5 bases and J 0 bases; nucleotides not matched to a gene: 10. Germline V gene sequence: CDR1 MDHEN, CDR2 SYDVKM. The CDR3 DNA reads as TGTGCCAGCAGTCCCCCGCTAGCGGAGGTCTCCTACGAGCAGTACTTC. Amino acids: CASSPPLAEVSYEQYF. The entire variable domain, with the rest obtained from reference TRBV28 and TRBJ2-7, is as follows: DVKVTQSSRYLVKRTGEKVFLECVQDMDHENMFWYRQDPGLGLRLIYFSYDVKMKEKGDIPEGYSVSREKKERFSLILESASTNQTSMYLCASSPPLAEVSYEQYFGPGTRLTVT.

On this clone: The limits of the CDR3 on the DNA are not certain, so only TCRdb's listed CDR3 is given. This chain uses TRBV6-7 with TRBJ2-5; TRBD1 is taken as the D call from the table, unchecked against the DNA. TRBV6-7 is an open reading frame, and its role is uncertain. The CDR3 is 13 residues long, ends included. The CDR3 is CASILDRVQTQYF.

This chain joins TRBV27 and TRBJ2-1; D is perhaps TRBD2 (6 bases). The CDR3 totals 13 residues. Germline V CDR1 and CDR2: MNHEY, SMNVEV (reference sequence). V lost 3 bases and J lost 9, with 12 bases in between. The CDR3 protein is CASSFSGGGEQFF. DNA for the CDR3: TGTGCCAGCAGTTTCTCCGGGGGAGGTGAGCAGTTCTTC.

The rearrangement joins TRBV5-1 to TRBJ1-2, with D tentatively TRBD1 (5 bases). The V end lost 0 bases, the J end lost 10 bases, and 16 bases lay between the germline ends. CDR1 and CDR2 (germline): SGHRS, YFSETQ. This CDR3 has 14 residues. The CDR3 loop is CASSLEPGVPLYTF. CDR3 in DNA: TGCGCCAGCAGCTTGGAGCCGGGGGTTCCCCTCTACACCTTC.

This rearrangement joins TRBV19 to TRBJ2-1, with 10 bases that match TRBD2. This CDR3 comprises 17 residues. Germline CDR1 is LNHDA and CDR2 is SQIVND (reference sequence). V lost 3 bases, J lost 8 bases, and 13 bases stayed unmatched. CDR3 bases: TGTGCCAGTAGTATTGGGCTAGGGCTAGCGGGAGCCGATGAGCAGTTCTTC. Translation: CASSIGLGLAGADEQFF.

The chain couples TRBV19 to TRBJ2-1; 7 nucleotides line up with TRBD2. V shed 6 bases and J 3 bases; nucleotides not matched to a gene: 8. Germline V gene data show CDR1 as LNHDA and CDR2 as SQIVND (reference sequence). This CDR3 spans 15 amino acids. The CDR3 spells CASRRRSGNYNEQFF. Here the CDR3 DNA reads TGTGCCAGTAGGAGGAGGAGCGGGAACTACAATGAGCAGTTCTTC. Together with reference TRBV19 and TRBJ2-1, the CDR3 gives the full variable domain: DGGITQSPKYLFRKEGQNVTLSCEQNLNHDAMYWYRQDPGQGLRLIYYSQIVNDFQKGDIAEGYSVSREKKESFPLTVTSAQKNPTAFYLCASRRRSGNYNEQFFGPGTRLTVL.

The chain links TRBV9 to TRBJ2-3; 9 bases fit TRBD1. Trimming removed 3 bases from V and 2 bases from J; junction bases left unmatched: 7. Germline values: CDR1 SGDLS, CDR2 YYNGEE. CDR3 size: 16 residues. The DNA for the CDR3 is TGTGCCAGCAGCGACCCACACAGGGGGCCCACAGATACGCAGTATTTT. Translating gives CASSDPHRGPTDTQYF.

This clone has a handful of counts. This rearrangement joins TRBV6-5 to TRBJ1-5; D unclear. Germline V gene data show CDR1 as MNHEY and CDR2 as SVGAGI. With 2 bases removed from V and 6 bases from J, the gap between germline ends came to 11 bases. The CDR3 length is 14 residues. CDR3 amino acids: CASSYGWAGQPQHF. The CDR3 DNA reads as TGTGCCAGCAGTTACGGGTGGGCAGGTCAGCCCCAGCATTTT.

V usage is TRBV5-5 and J usage is TRBJ1-4; 10 bases fit TRBD1. The CDR3 length is 14 residues. Germline-derived CDR1 and CDR2 are SGHKS and YYEKEE (reference sequence). V was pared by 5 bases and J by 6 bases, with 4 bases of the junction left unmatched. CDR3 sequence reads: CASSRTGGDEKLFF. CDR3 DNA sequence: TGTGCCAGCAGTCGGACAGGGGGTGATGAAAAACTGTTTTTT.

The V gene is TRBV15, the J gene TRBJ2-2, with no clear D. The CDR3 contains 13 residues. Between the trimmed V and J ends, which lost 0 bases and 7 bases, there was a span of 6 bases. In germline, CDR1 is LNHNV, CDR2 YYDKDF (reference sequence). The CDR3 nucleotides read TGTGCCACCAGCAGAGATTTTAGCGGGGAGCTGTTTTTT. This codes for CATSRDFSGELFF. Full variable domain (outside the CDR3, taken from reference TRBV15 and TRBJ2-2): DAMVIQNPRYQVTQFGKPVTLSCSQTLNHNVMYWYQQKSSQAPKLLFHYYDKDFNNEADTPDNFQSRRPNTSFCFLDIRSPGLGDTAMYLCATSRDFSGELFFGEGSRLTVL.

The V and J genes are TRBV2 and TRBJ1-4, with 12 bases matching TRBD1. This CDR3 contains 16 residues. Germline CDR1 SNHLY, CDR2 FYNNEI. With 5 bases clipped from V and 7 bases from J, the junction kept 8 bases outside the gene matches. In DNA, the CDR3 is TGTGCCAGCAGTTCGGGACAGGGGGCTTTAGGTGAAAAACTGTTTTTT. Translation: CASSSGQGALGEKLFF.

This chain links TRBV27 with TRBJ2-3; 8 bases are shared with TRBD1. J gave up 2 bases and V 0 bases, and 1 base lay outside the gene matches. Germline CDR1 reads MNHEY; CDR2 reads SMNVEV (reference sequence). CDR3 size: 15 residues. The CDR3 DNA is TGTGCCAGCAGTTTATCGGGACAGGTCACAGATACGCAGTATTTT. Translating it yields CASSLSGQVTDTQYF.

The V and J genes are TRBV11-3 and TRBJ2-1; 14 bases line up with TRBD2. Losses at the gene ends were 5 bases for V and 0 bases for J; bases not matched to a gene: 9. This CDR3 is 19 amino acids long. From germline, CDR1 is SGHNT and CDR2 YENEEA. The CDR3 DNA follows: TGTGCCAGCAGCACGAGCCCGGGGACTAGCGGGAGCTCCTACAATGAGCAGTTCTTC. This sequence encodes CASSTSPGTSGSSYNEQFF.